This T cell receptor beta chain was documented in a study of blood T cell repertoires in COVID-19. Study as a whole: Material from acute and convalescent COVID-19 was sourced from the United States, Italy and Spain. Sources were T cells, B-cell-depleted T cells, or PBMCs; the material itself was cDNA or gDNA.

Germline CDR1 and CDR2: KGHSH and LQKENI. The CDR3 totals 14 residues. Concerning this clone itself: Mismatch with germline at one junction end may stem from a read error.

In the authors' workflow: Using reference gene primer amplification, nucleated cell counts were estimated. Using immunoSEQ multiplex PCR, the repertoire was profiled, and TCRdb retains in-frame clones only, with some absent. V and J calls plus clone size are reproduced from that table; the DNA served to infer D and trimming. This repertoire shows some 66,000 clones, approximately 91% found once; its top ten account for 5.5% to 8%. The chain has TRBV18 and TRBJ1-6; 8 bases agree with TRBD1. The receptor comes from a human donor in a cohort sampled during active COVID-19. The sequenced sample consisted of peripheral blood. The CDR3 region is CASSKDRANSPLHF. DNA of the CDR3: TGTGCAAGCTCTAAGGACAGGGCCAATTCACCCCTCCACTTT. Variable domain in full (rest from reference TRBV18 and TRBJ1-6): NAGVMQNPRHLVRRRGQEARLRCSPMKGHSHVYWYRQLPEEGLKFMVYLQKENIIDESGMPKERFSAEFPKEGPSILRIQQVVRGDSAAYFCASSKDRANSPLHFGNGTRLTVT.